This T cell receptor (beta chain) was captured by sequencing in a study of T cell responses to AZD1222 COVID-19 vaccine. Whole-study context: Both about-4-week and about-12-week second-dose recipients were combined.

Regarding the study as a whole: The breadth and depth of Spike-specific TCRs increased once two AZD1222 doses had been given. Donor demographics were predominantly white British with a female majority; clonal diversity may be underestimated. Repertoires were sampled only after the peak T cell response.

A remark on this clone: As yet, its antigen is unknown.

Trimming removed 4 bases from V and 5 bases from J; junction bases left unmatched: 9. The CDR3 covers 16 residues. The germline gives CDR1 LNHDA, CDR2 SQIVND (reference sequence). The data were produced by immunoSEQ multiplex PCR, yet TCRdb's version contains in-frame clones alone and is incomplete. This table holds fewer than 50,000 clones, roughly 75% found once. Specimen: peripheral blood, collected on day 0 of AZD1222 vaccination. This receptor was identified in an adult in good health. This rearrangement joins TRBV19 to TRBJ2-2; 8 nucleotides match TRBD2. CDR3 bases: TGTGCCAGTAGTACCGCAGCGGGGGCATCTACCGGGGAGCTGTTTTTT. This sequence encodes CASSTAAGASTGELFF.